This passage covers 3 T cell receptor beta chains from one sample sequenced in a study of OX40 agonist ivuxolimab in advanced cancers. Assay: immunoSEQ multiplex PCR; the TCRdb copy retains only in-frame clones and omits some. This table holds about 84,000 clones, 89% found once. The material sequenced was CD4+ or CD8+ T cells sorted from blood, taken in a trial of the OX40 agonist ivuxolimab. The source of these receptors is an adult with an advanced solid tumor such as melanoma, head and neck, liver or kidney cancer.

This clone was observed a few times. V gene TRBV2 combines with J gene TRBJ1-6; no firm D call. This CDR3 is 15 amino acids long. Deletions cut 7 bases from V and 1 base from J, with 11 bases between. CDR1 and CDR2 (germline): SNHLY, FYNNEI. CDR3 residues: CASKGLSSYNSPLHF. CDR3 bases: TGTGCCAGCAAGGGTCTTTCTTCCTATAATTCACCCCTCCACTTT.

This clone was counted a few times. Other DNA sequences within the sample encode an identical CDR3. The V and J genes are TRBV18 and TRBJ1-1, with D perhaps matching TRBD1 (5 bases). CDR1 is KGHSH, CDR2 LQKENI, per germline. V dropped 3 bases and J dropped 1 base, with 9 bases sitting between them. This CDR3 has 14 residues. The CDR3 DNA reads TGTGCCAGCTCACCGCAGCAGGGGAACACTGAAGCTTTCTTT. It codes for CASSPQQGNTEAFF.

The chain uses TRBV5-1 and TRBJ1-2, with D tentatively TRBD1 (5 bases). Germline lookup yields CDR1 SGHRS and CDR2 YFSETQ. CDR3 length: 14 amino acids. V gave up 3 bases and J gave up 7 bases, with 16 bases separating them. In DNA, the CDR3 is TGCGCCAGCAGCTCGGGCCTTGGGGGTTCTGGCTACACCTTC. Its protein product is CASSSGLGGSGYTF.